These 20 T cell receptor beta chains share one sample of origin, sequenced in a study of Graves' ophthalmopathy and Graves' hyperthyroidism. Transcripts of RNA were the source for amplifying TCR beta CDR3 regions. RT-PCR in the first round used HTBI primers; a second-round multiplex PCR followed. TCRdb itself ran the multiplex PCR reads through MiXCR, one entry per CDR3 protein. The table has more than 300,000 distinct CDR3 sequences, about 18% seen once. Sequences were obtained from peripheral blood. The receptor set was obtained from an adult woman with stable Graves' hyperthyroidism.

The gene calls are TRBV15 and TRBJ2-5; 11 bases agree with TRBD2. Per the germline V gene, CDR1 is LNHNV and CDR2 is YYDKDF (reference sequence). The CDR3 consists of 15 residues. Germline trimming cut 4 bases from V and 3 bases from J; bases unmatched to any gene: 4. This CDR3 reads CATSTNSGGEETQYF. The CDR3 nucleotides are TGTGCCACCAGCACTAATAGCGGGGGGGAAGAGACCCAGTACTTC.

This chain uses TRBV5-1 with TRBJ1-2, with D tentatively TRBD1 (6 bases). Deletions cut 4 bases from V and 1 base from J, with 14 bases between. The CDR3 loop spans 15 amino acids. The germline CDR1 and CDR2 sequences are SGHRS and YFSETQ. The CDR3: CASSKGTKLNYGYTF. As DNA, the CDR3 is TGCGCCAGCAGCAAGGGGACAAAACTTAACTATGGCTACACCTTC.

This clonotype has at least ten counts. The chain links TRBV6-2 or TRBV6-3 to TRBJ2-5; D not resolved. The CDR3 has 13 amino acids. CDR1 and CDR2 from the germline V gene are MNHEY and SVGEGT. The V end lost 1 base, the J end lost 2 bases, and 5 bases lay between the germline ends. The CDR3 DNA reads as TGTGCCAGCAGTTACTTCACACAAGAGACCCAGTACTTC. Its translation: CASSYFTQETQYF.

This clonotype has a count of ten or more. The chain couples TRBV20-1 to TRBJ2-7, with D maybe TRBD1 (5 bases). Looked up from germline, CDR1 is DFQATT and CDR2 is SNEGSKA (reference sequence). V lost 6 bases to trimming and J lost 0 bases, with 12 bases between them. CDR3 size: 13 residues. The CDR3 sequence is CSAQGGFSYEQYF. The CDR3 DNA is TGCAGTGCCCAGGGCGGCTTCTCCTACGAGCAGTACTTC.

V usage is TRBV7-2 and J usage is TRBJ2-5; TRBD2 aligns across 14 bases. The V gene end was trimmed by 4 bases and the J gene end by 5 bases; junction bases not matched to a gene: 6. The CDR3 totals 16 residues. Germline CDR1 SGHTA, CDR2 FQGNSA. As DNA, the CDR3 is TGTGCCAGCAGCTCACCGGGACTAGCGGGAGTTGAGACCCAGTACTTC. It specifies CASSSPGLAGVETQYF.

This clonotype was counted ten times or more. The gene calls are TRBV4-3 and TRBJ1-1; D may be TRBD1 (5 bases). The CDR3 length is 16 residues. CDR1 is LGHNA, CDR2 YSLEER, per germline. V was trimmed by 0 bases and J by 5 bases, leaving 16 bases between them. The CDR3: CASSQDIGTPRTEAFF. The CDR3 DNA reads TGCGCCAGCAGCCAAGATATTGGGACTCCACGGACTGAAGCTTTCTTT.

The chain has TRBV10-3 and TRBJ2-1; perhaps D is TRBD1 or TRBD2 (5 bases each). There are 16 residues in the CDR3. The V and J ends lost 6 bases and 0 bases respectively, with 15 bases between them. Germline V gene lookup returns CDR1 ENHRY and CDR2 SYGVKD. CDR3 loop: CAIRGTASSSYNEQFF. CDR3 coding DNA: TGTGCCATCAGGGGGACGGCGTCAAGCTCCTACAATGAGCAGTTCTTC.

This clonotype was observed at least ten times. J is TRBJ2-5 and V is TRBV6-5, with D maybe TRBD1 (7 bases). Germline V CDR1 and CDR2: MNHEY, SVGAGI. This CDR3 has 15 residues. V was cut by 3 bases and J by 5 bases, with 16 bases left in between. The CDR3 region is CASSYRAGGSETQYF. The CDR3 DNA sequence: TGTGCCAGCAGTTATCGGGCAGGGGGGTCGGAGACCCAGTACTTC.

This clonotype was counted at least ten times. The chain combines TRBV11-2 with TRBJ2-7; either TRBD1 or TRBD2 may fit D (5 bases each). Trimming left V 2 bases short and J 7 bases short, with 15 bases between. The CDR3 sequence is 14 residues long. CDR1 is SGHAT and CDR2 is FQNNGV in the germline V gene. The CDR3 DNA reads TGTGCCAGCAGCTTAATTCGGCAGGGCGGGGAGCAGTACTTC. Encoded protein: CASSLIRQGGEQYF. Variable domain in full (rest from reference TRBV11-2 and TRBJ2-7): EAGVAQSPRYKIIEKRQSVAFWCNPISGHATLYWYQQILGQGPKLLIQFQNNGVVDDSQLPKDRFSAERLKGVDSTLKIQPAKLEDSAVYLCASSLIRQGGEQYFGPGTRLTVT.

This clonotype was observed many times. The chain carries TRBV25-1 and TRBJ2-7, with 7 nucleotides matching TRBD2. The germline V gene has CDR1 MGHDK and CDR2 SYGVNS. V lost 2 bases and J lost 4; bases outside the gene matches: 11. This CDR3 has 16 residues. The CDR3 region is CASSEALGRAKYEQYF. The CDR3 nucleotides are TGTGCCAGCAGTGAAGCTCTTGGGAGGGCCAAGTACGAGCAGTACTTC.

This clonotype was counted only a few times. CDR3 protein: CASSSPVDTQYF. The CDR3 DNA reads TGTGCCAGCAGTTCCCCAGTAGATACGCAGTATTTT. The chain joins TRBV28 to TRBJ2-3; D remains unclear. The CDR3 sequence is 12 residues long. V was cut by 4 bases and J by 5 bases, with 7 bases left in between. Germline V CDR1 and CDR2: MDHEN, SYDVKM. Complete variable domain (other parts from reference TRBV28 and TRBJ2-3): DVKVTQSSRYLVKRTGEKVFLECVQDMDHENMFWYRQDPGLGLRLIYFSYDVKMKEKGDIPEGYSVSREKKERFSLILESASTNQTSMYLCASSSPVDTQYFGPGTRLTVL.

Only a few counts were recorded for this clonotype. The V call is TRBV7-9, the J call TRBJ2-5; 9 bases agree with TRBD1. The CDR3 is 16 residues long. Trimming removed 7 bases from V and 5 bases from J; junction bases left unmatched: 14. CDR1 is SEHNR, CDR2 FQNEAQ, per germline (reference sequence). DNA of the CDR3: TGTGCCAGCAACGGAGAACCGGGACAGGGTGGGGAGACCCAGTACTTC. Translating gives CASNGEPGQGGETQYF.

The chain employs TRBV12-3 or TRBV12-4 and TRBJ1-2; D is ambiguous. This CDR3 spans 15 amino acids. V was clipped by 3 bases and J by 8 bases, with 19 bases between them. CDR3 protein: CASSFSVSRVEGYTF. The CDR3 nucleotides read TGTGCCAGCAGTTTTTCGGTCTCCCGGGTTGAGGGCTACACCTTC.

In its sample, this clonotype was seen many times. The chain joins TRBV5-4 to TRBJ2-5; no firm D call. The CDR3 extends over 12 amino acids. V lost 2 bases and J lost 5, with 7 bases in between. Germline-derived CDR1 and CDR2 are SGHNT and YYREEE (reference sequence). CDR3 sequence: CASSLLMETQYF. For the CDR3, the DNA is TGTGCCAGCAGCTTATTAATGGAGACCCAGTACTTC.

V is TRBV30 and J is TRBJ2-6; TRBD2 might be the D (5 bases). V was cut by 5 bases and J by 1 base, with 9 bases left in between. Germline CDR1 reads GTSNPN; CDR2 reads SVGIG (reference sequence). This CDR3 region has 14 residues. This CDR3 reads CAWGRGSGANVLTF. CDR3 DNA sequence: TGTGCCTGGGGGCGAGGGTCTGGGGCCAACGTCCTGACTTTC.

The chain joins TRBV28 to TRBJ1-1, with 11 bases that match TRBD1. V shed 5 bases, J shed 5 bases, and the junction held 7 bases outside the gene matches. The CDR3 covers 15 residues. Germline V gives CDR1 MDHEN, CDR2 SYDVKM. The CDR3 here is CASSPGTGGITEAFF. CDR3 nucleotides: TGTGCCAGCAGTCCCGGGACAGGGGGTATAACTGAAGCTTTCTTT.

This clonotype was seen at least ten times. This chain connects TRBV6-5 to TRBJ1-1, with D tentatively TRBD1 (6 bases). V shed 2 bases and J shed 3 bases, with 13 bases lying between them. Germline-derived CDR1 and CDR2 are MNHEY and SVGAGI. The CDR3 consists of 15 residues. CDR3 bases: TGTGCCAGCAGTTACCGGCAGGGGCAAGACACTGAAGCTTTCTTT. The encoded protein is CASSYRQGQDTEAFF.

This clonotype was recorded many times. The chain employs TRBV19 and TRBJ1-6; tentatively, D is TRBD1 (6 bases). The CDR3 loop spans 13 amino acids. Per germline, CDR1 LNHDA and CDR2 SQIVND (reference sequence). V shed 4 bases and J shed 14 bases, with 15 bases lying between them. CDR3 in amino acids: CASSRQDSRTLHF. In DNA form, the CDR3 reads TGTGCCAGTAGTAGACAGGACTCGAGGACCCTCCACTTT.

The V gene is TRBV4-1, the J gene TRBJ2-5; D unclear. The CDR3 length is 14 residues. The V gene's germline CDR1 is MGHRA and CDR2 YSYEKL. With 3 bases removed from V and 1 base from J, the gap between germline ends came to 9 bases. The CDR3 DNA follows: TGCGCCAGCAGCCAGGCCGAGACCCAAGAGACCCAGTACTTC. Its protein is CASSQAETQETQYF.

This clonotype was picked up many times. V is TRBV7-8 and J is TRBJ2-7, with D tentatively TRBD2 (6 bases). CDR3 length: 15 amino acids. Per the germline V gene, CDR1 is SGHVS and CDR2 is FQNEAQ. V was clipped by 1 base and J by 3 bases, with 13 bases between them. The CDR3 sequence is CASSLVWTEGYEQYF. The CDR3 nucleotides are TGTGCCAGCAGCTTAGTGTGGACGGAGGGCTACGAGCAGTACTTC.